These 29 T cell receptor beta chains originate from one sample sequenced in a study of T cell responses to AZD1222 COVID-19 vaccine. TCRdb's table, derived via immunoSEQ multiplex PCR, lists solely in-frame clones and lacks some. The repertoire includes about 130,000 clones, 93% of them detected once, and 5.4% sits in the top ten. Source: peripheral blood, taken on day 0 of AZD1222 vaccination. All receptors derive from an adult in good health.

V and J are TRBV5-1 and TRBJ2-3; D uncertain. This CDR3 has 13 residues. Trimming removed 6 bases from V and 4 bases from J, with 12 bases in between. From germline, CDR1 is SGHRS and CDR2 YFSETQ. This CDR3 is CASKISLADTQYF. CDR3 DNA sequence: TGCGCCAGCAAAATTAGTTTGGCAGATACGCAGTATTTT. Combining the CDR3 with reference TRBV5-1 and TRBJ2-3 gives the whole variable domain KAGVTQTPRYLIKTRGQQVTLSCSPISGHRSVSWYQQTPGQGLQFLFEYFSETQRNKGNFPGRFSGRQFSNSRSEMNVSTLELGDSALYLCASKISLADTQYFGPGTRLTVL.

The V and J genes are TRBV7-2 and TRBJ2-2; D is uncertain. V lost 5 bases and J lost 8, with 12 bases in between. This CDR3 has 13 amino acids. Germline assignment: CDR1 SGHTA and CDR2 FQGNSA. The CDR3 reads CASSPPANGELFF. CDR3 DNA sequence: TGTGCCAGCAGCCCCCCAGCTAATGGGGAGCTGTTTTTT.

This rearrangement joins TRBV12-5 to TRBJ1-1; D possibly corresponds to TRBD1 (6 bases). CDR1 is LGHNT, CDR2 FRNRAP, per germline. With 1 base removed from V and 1 base from J, the gap between germline ends came to 25 bases. CDR3 length: 20 residues. The CDR3 nucleotides read TGTGCTAGTGGTTTGGGTACCAAAAAGGGACATTCGTCCTCGAACACTGAAGCTTTCTTT. This translates into CASGLGTKKGHSSSNTEAFF. Filled out from reference TRBV12-5 and TRBJ1-1, the complete variable domain reads DARVTQTPRHKVTEMGQEVTMRCQPILGHNTVFWYRQTMMQGLELLAYFRNRAPLDDSGMPKDRFSAEMPDATLATLKIQPSEPRDSAVYFCASGLGTKKGHSSSNTEAFFGQGTRLTVV.

The rearrangement links TRBV27 to TRBJ1-4; no definite D call. Germline assignment: CDR1 MNHEY and CDR2 SMNVEV (reference sequence). V lost 6 bases, J lost 4 bases, and 6 bases lay in between. The CDR3 loop spans 12 amino acids. The DNA of the CDR3 is TGTGCCAGCAGACACAATAATGAAAAACTGTTTTTT. Encoded protein: CASRHNNEKLFF.

The chain combines TRBV5-6 with TRBJ1-2; a weak D match, TRBD1 (5 bases). The ends were cut back, 0 bases at V and 4 bases at J, with 10 bases in the middle. The CDR3 is made up of 14 amino acids. Germline-derived CDR1 and CDR2 are SGHDT and YYEEEE. The CDR3: CASSLAGRPYGYTF. As DNA, the CDR3 is TGTGCCAGCAGCTTGGCAGGGCGGCCCTATGGCTACACCTTC.

V gene TRBV4-2 combines with J gene TRBJ2-7; TRBD2 matches at 12 bases. Germline trimming cut 1 base from V and 0 bases from J; bases unmatched to any gene: 1. CDR3 length: 16 residues. The germline V gene has CDR1 LGHNA and CDR2 YNFKEQ. CDR3 region: CASSQGLAGVSYEQYF. DNA for the CDR3: TGTGCCAGCAGCCAAGGACTAGCGGGGGTCTCCTACGAGCAGTACTTC.

The V call is TRBV25-1, the J call TRBJ1-4; no definite D call. This CDR3 has 11 residues. The germline V gene encodes CDR1 MGHDK and CDR2 SYGVNS. V gave up 4 bases and J gave up 4 bases, with 1 base separating them. The CDR3 spells CASSGNEKLFF. DNA of the CDR3: TGTGCCAGCAGTGGTAATGAAAAACTGTTTTTT.

The chain couples TRBV10-3 to TRBJ2-7; 12 nucleotides match TRBD2. This CDR3 contains 15 residues. The J segment lost 4 bases and the V segment lost 8 bases, leaving 9 bases of the junction unmatched. CDR1 is ENHRY and CDR2 is SYGVKD in the germline V gene. Here the CDR3 DNA reads TGTGCCATCGGGTCCCCGACTAGCGGGAGTTACGAGCAGTACTTC. This encodes CAIGSPTSGSYEQYF.

The chain recombines TRBV15 with TRBJ1-1; D gene unclear. The V end was cut by 0 bases, the J end by 1 base, with 9 bases between. The V gene's germline CDR1 is LNHNV and CDR2 YYDKDF (reference sequence). The CDR3 is 15 residues long. The CDR3 nucleotides are TGTGCCACCAGCAGAGAATACGGCGGGAACACTGAAGCTTTCTTT. As protein: CATSREYGGNTEAFF. The full variable domain, its missing parts supplied by reference TRBV15 and TRBJ1-1, is DAMVIQNPRYQVTQFGKPVTLSCSQTLNHNVMYWYQQKSSQAPKLLFHYYDKDFNNEADTPDNFQSRRPNTSFCFLDIRSPGLGDTAMYLCATSREYGGNTEAFFGQGTRLTVV.

The rearrangement links TRBV6-5 to TRBJ1-1, with D perhaps matching TRBD1 (6 bases). With 2 bases removed from V and 7 bases from J, the gap between germline ends came to 14 bases. Germline assignment: CDR1 MNHEY and CDR2 SVGAGI. CDR3 length equals 14 residues. CDR3 protein: CASSYDGRGNEAFF. The CDR3 DNA reads as TGTGCCAGCAGTTACGATGGCAGGGGTAATGAAGCTTTCTTT.

The chain carries TRBV7-8 and TRBJ1-2; D ambiguous. The V gene's germline CDR1 is SGHVS and CDR2 FQNEAQ. V dropped 3 bases and J dropped 4 bases, with 9 bases sitting between them. The CDR3 consists of 13 residues. The CDR3 region is CASSFADFYGYTF. In nucleotides, the CDR3 is TGTGCCAGCAGCTTTGCTGATTTCTATGGCTACACCTTC.

The rearrangement uses TRBV28 and TRBJ2-7, with TRBD1 matching over 7 bases. The junction had 9 bases not matched to a gene; V was cut back by 5 bases and J by 2 bases. Per germline, CDR1 MDHEN and CDR2 SYDVKM. The CDR3 loop spans 15 amino acids. DNA for the CDR3: TGTGCCAGCAGTGACGGACAGGCGAGGACCTACGAGCAGTACTTC. Translated: CASSDGQARTYEQYF.

The chain has TRBV5-1 and TRBJ2-2; unclear D gene. V lost 6 bases to trimming and J lost 3 bases, with 6 bases between them. The CDR3 sequence is 12 residues long. Germline CDR1 is SGHRS and CDR2 is YFSETQ. For the CDR3, the DNA is TGCGCCAGCACCTGGGACACCGGGGAGCTGTTTTTT. Protein: CASTWDTGELFF.

The V gene is TRBV6-1, the J gene TRBJ2-4; 8 bases align to TRBD1. Germline CDR1 reads MNHNS; CDR2 reads SASEGT. CDR3 length: 13 residues. V gave up 3 bases and J gave up 9 bases; unmatched junction bases: 4. CDR3 nucleotides: TGTGCCAGCAGTGACAGGGGGCAGGGCATTCAGTACTTC. It codes for CASSDRGQGIQYF.

As to this clone: The same CDR3 arises from other DNA sequences in this sample as well. J is TRBJ1-1 and V is TRBV29-1; D is unclear. Trimming cost V 4 bases and J 2 bases, with 8 bases left between them. The CDR3 is 12 amino acids. Germline values: CDR1 SQVTM, CDR2 ANQGSEA. The CDR3, as DNA: TGCAGCGTTGTAGGTGGAAACACTGAAGCTTTCTTT. Protein sequence: CSVVGGNTEAFF.

The chain uses TRBV14 and TRBJ2-1; 11 bases match TRBD1. Germline-derived CDR1 and CDR2 are SGHDN and FVKESK. The V segment lost 4 bases and the J segment 4 bases; nucleotides outside the gene matches: 9. This CDR3 contains 17 residues. The CDR3 region is CASSPKSGTGGYNEQFF. The CDR3 nucleotides read TGTGCCAGCAGCCCAAAATCCGGGACAGGGGGTTACAATGAGCAGTTCTTC.

The rearrangement joins TRBV30 to TRBJ1-6; possible D gene TRBD1, 5 bases. With 3 bases removed from V and 4 bases from J, the gap between germline ends came to 16 bases. Germline CDR1 and CDR2: GTSNPN and SVGIG (reference sequence). The CDR3 consists of 16 residues. CDR3 sequence (DNA): TGTGCCTGGAGCATTTGGGGGGACTCTTATAATTCACCCCTCCACTTT. Protein product: CAWSIWGDSYNSPLHF.

The chain links TRBV27 to TRBJ2-1, with TRBD1 matching over 8 bases. Germline V gene lookup returns CDR1 MNHEY and CDR2 SMNVEV (reference sequence). The V gene end was trimmed by 5 bases and the J gene end by 8 bases; junction bases not matched to a gene: 2. The CDR3 is 12 amino acids. Here the CDR3 reads CASSEQGDEQFF. In DNA, the CDR3 is TGTGCCAGCAGTGAACAGGGGGATGAGCAGTTCTTC.

The chain recombines TRBV4-2 with TRBJ1-3; D remains unclear. The CDR3 spans 15 residues. V was shortened by 0 bases and J by 13 bases, with 19 bases between the two germline ends. Germline V gene lookup returns CDR1 LGHNA and CDR2 YNFKEQ. CDR3 residues: CASSQDPTEPNRIYF. In DNA, the CDR3 is TGTGCCAGCAGCCAAGATCCAACGGAGCCGAACCGAATATATTTT.

The genes are TRBV18 and TRBJ1-1; 7 bases map to TRBD1. The CDR3 spans 17 residues. The ends lost 3 bases at V and 3 bases at J; junction bases unmatched: 13. Germline loops: CDR1 KGHSH, CDR2 LQKENI. The CDR3 DNA follows: TGTGCCAGCTCACCCAAGGGACAGAGGTTATTTGACACTGAAGCTTTCTTT. As protein: CASSPKGQRLFDTEAFF.

The V call is TRBV13, the J call TRBJ1-4, with 9 nucleotides matching TRBD1. The V gene's germline CDR1 is PRHDT and CDR2 FYEKMQ (reference sequence). This CDR3 contains 16 residues. V dropped 3 bases and J dropped 3; count of bases not matched to a gene: 5. The CDR3 is CASSFDRGSPNEKLFF. The CDR3 DNA reads as TGTGCCAGCAGCTTTGACAGGGGGAGTCCTAATGAAAAACTGTTTTTT.

The chain recombines TRBV4-1 with TRBJ1-2, with D possibly matching TRBD1 (6 bases). Germline lookup yields CDR1 MGHRA and CDR2 YSYEKL. The CDR3 has 14 amino acids. V was pared by 4 bases and J by 7 bases, with 16 bases between. The CDR3 DNA reads as TGCGCCAGCAGCCTCTTCCAGGGGACCGGTGGCTACACCTTC. It encodes CASSLFQGTGGYTF.

The chain uses TRBV29-1 and TRBJ2-3; D is undetermined. The CDR3 is made up of 15 amino acids. Germline V CDR1 and CDR2: SQVTM, ANQGSEA. Trimming stripped 6 bases from V and 0 bases from J, with 16 bases between. As DNA, the CDR3 is TGCAGCGTCGTAACCGACGTTACTAGCACAGATACGCAGTATTTT. The encoded protein is CSVVTDVTSTDTQYF.

The rearrangement joins TRBV5-1 to TRBJ2-7, with 10 bases aligning to TRBD1. CDR3 length: 15 amino acids. The J segment lost 6 bases and the V segment lost 0 bases, leaving 6 bases of the junction unmatched. Germline V CDR1 and CDR2: SGHRS, YFSETQ. The CDR3 sequence: CASSLAWDRGTEQYF. The CDR3 nucleotides are TGCGCCAGCAGCTTGGCCTGGGACAGGGGTACCGAGCAGTACTTC.

V is TRBV28 and J is TRBJ1-2; 8 nucleotides line up with TRBD1. V lost 10 bases to trimming and J lost 4 bases; unmatched junction nucleotides: 5. The CDR3 runs 12 residues. The germline V gene encodes CDR1 MDHEN and CDR2 SYDVKM. CDR3 in DNA: TGTGCCATCCAGACAGGGGCCTATGGCTACACCTTC. Amino acid sequence: CAIQTGAYGYTF.

The V call is TRBV12-3 or TRBV12-4, the J call TRBJ1-2, with D uncertain. The CDR3 extends over 12 amino acids. The CDR3 sequence is CAAGGANYGYTF. In nucleotides, the CDR3 is TGTGCAGCGGGCGGAGCAAACTATGGCTACACCTTC.

The V gene is TRBV28, the J gene TRBJ1-4; no clear D gene. Germline CDR1 MDHEN, CDR2 SYDVKM. The CDR3 totals 14 residues. Trimming removed 3 bases at V and 7 bases at J, with 12 bases between. The CDR3 DNA reads TGTGCCAGCAGTTTGAAAGTTTTCGGTGAAAAACTGTTTTTT. This encodes CASSLKVFGEKLFF.

The J gene is TRBJ1-1, the V gene TRBV20-1; D not certain. Per germline, CDR1 DFQATT and CDR2 SNEGSKA (reference sequence). Trimming took off 7 bases at V and 3 bases at J, with 6 bases between the two ends. This CDR3 spans 10 amino acids. The CDR3 DNA reads as TGCAGTGGCAGTGACACTGAAGCTTTCTTT. Residues: CSGSDTEAFF.

The genes are TRBV5-1 and TRBJ2-7; D gene ambiguous. Germline values: CDR1 SGHRS, CDR2 YFSETQ. This CDR3 region has 14 residues. V was shortened by 0 bases and J by 5 bases, with 12 bases between the two germline ends. DNA for the CDR3: TGCGCCAGCAGCTTGGAGCCTACGAGCGACGAGCAGTACTTC. It translates to CASSLEPTSDEQYF.